This T cell receptor (beta chain) was found in a study of blood T cell repertoires in COVID-19 (dated by TCRdb to about 2020). Concerning the study at large: Collaborator samples came from the United States, Italy and Spain and covered acute and convalescent phases of COVID-19. The material from the prospective study consisted of cDNA or gDNA derived from T cells, B-cell-depleted T cells, or PBMCs. The repertoires were made available in a free public database intended to serve as a resource for research on the immune response to SARS-CoV-2. The dataset comprised deeply sampled blood TCRbeta repertoires from subjects exposed to, actively infected with, or recovered from COVID-19. Samples came from the ongoing ImmuneRACE study (first 160 participants) plus 1,254 subjects from 6 global collaborators. Where HLA class I and class II types were available, the types were taken from metadata supplied by the sample provider, not from assay-based typing. Sample metadata almost always included a de-identified subject ID, COVID-19 status, age in years and sex.

General study outcomes and caveats: The quantity of clinical and demographic metadata differed by source and by participant and was supplied without curation.

Remarks on this clone: The antigen it recognizes is unknown. Per-nucleotide qualities are absent, and no much larger clonotype sits a single base away.

One collaborating source in Seattle enrolled patients while the patients were actively infected and followed the patients over time throughout the course of disease. The collaborating institutions used their own protocols to collect whole blood in K2EDTA tubes. For TCRbeta analysis, collaborators shipped samples in one of three forms: frozen whole blood, isolated PBMCs, or DNA extracted from either of those sample types. The immunoSEQ Assay, a bias-controlled multiplex PCR, was used to amplify TCRbeta CDR3 regions from genomic DNA. As for how the authors treated the data: The number of nucleated cells in each sample was estimated by amplification of reference gene primers within the assay. To quantify the absolute abundance of each unique TCRbeta CDR3 rearrangement, sequence reads were collapsed and filtered. For each sample, productive Simpson clonality was calculated as the square root of Simpson's diversity index over productive rearrangements. The immuneACCESS repertoire file appears here via TCRdb, limited to in-frame rearrangements. These files lack a portion of the clones; in checked studies, under half of the deficit traces to unresolved V genes, and the cause of the others is not known. Clone size and V and J calls were adopted from that table, with D and trimming inferred from the DNA. For this sample the table gives roughly 100,000 clones, of which roughly 89% were detected only once. The ten largest clones take up 1.9% of the sample.

The clonotype originates from a woman aged 45-65 years with COVID-19, enrolled during active disease. The sample taken for sequencing was peripheral blood.

The DNA is as follows: TGCAGTGCTAGTAGGAGGGAAAATAACTATGGCTACACCTTC. Its protein reads: CSASRRENNYGYTF. The chain uses TRBV20-1 and TRBJ1-2, with no confident D gene call. The germline ends are 12 bases apart after V is trimmed by 3 bases and J by 1 base. The CDR3, from cysteine to phenylalanine, totals 14 residues. Only CDR3 DNA remains: 42 bases, in frame from the first base. As encoded in the germline V gene (reference sequence), CDR1 is DFQATT while CDR2 is SNEGSKA.